This TCR beta chain was captured by sequencing in a study of shared clonotypes between healthy human individuals. Study at large: In total, the donors were two women and a few men aged 18 to 49. Study-level results: A generally larger estimated richness was seen in naive subsets than in memory subsets.

Remarks on this clone: Its antigen is still unknown.

CDR3 size: 14 residues. Germline V lookup: CDR1 SGHRS, CDR2 YFSETQ. Trimming shortened V by 7 bases and J by 4 bases, and 18 bases separated the two germline ends. TCRdb's table, derived via immunoSEQ multiplex PCR, lists solely in-frame clones and lacks some. This table has a few million clones, approximately 94% appearing once. Specimen: naive CD4+ T cells sorted from blood. This sample's subset: CD45RA+ positively selected. The clonotype originates from a man between 18 and 29 years old in good health. V and J are TRBV5-1 and TRBJ2-7; D tentatively reads TRBD1 or TRBD2 (5 bases each). The DNA of the CDR3 is TGCGCCAGCCGGGGCAGTGGGAGTGGGTACGAGCAGTACTTC. It codes for CASRGSGSGYEQYF.